This entry features one T cell receptor (beta chain) sequence. Its target is unknown. This CDR3 has 14 amino acids. The trim removed 6 bases at V and 6 bases at J, leaving 11 bases unmatched. Germline values: CDR1 MNHEY, CDR2 SVGAGI. This specimen comes from a study of T cells in localized non-small cell lung cancer. Notes on the study in general: Multi-region tumor sequencing was not done, so intratumor heterogeneity could not be excluded. Appearing in adjacent lung were a median about 50 of the top 100 tumor clones. T cell clonality was highest in uninvolved adjacent lung, above tumor.

Profiling relied on immunoSEQ multiplex PCR, and the TCRdb table lists in-frame clones only, not all of them. Among approximately 83,000 clones listed, around nine tenths were seen once. The V and J genes are TRBV6-5 and TRBJ2-7; 7 nucleotides align to TRBD1. The sample was peripheral blood, taken before any cancer treatment. The receptor comes from a woman aged 40 to 75 with stage I squamous cell lung carcinoma. The DNA for the CDR3 is TGTGCCAGCAGGATAAAGGGACAGACAAGCGAGCAGTACTTC. Its translation is CASRIKGQTSEQYF.